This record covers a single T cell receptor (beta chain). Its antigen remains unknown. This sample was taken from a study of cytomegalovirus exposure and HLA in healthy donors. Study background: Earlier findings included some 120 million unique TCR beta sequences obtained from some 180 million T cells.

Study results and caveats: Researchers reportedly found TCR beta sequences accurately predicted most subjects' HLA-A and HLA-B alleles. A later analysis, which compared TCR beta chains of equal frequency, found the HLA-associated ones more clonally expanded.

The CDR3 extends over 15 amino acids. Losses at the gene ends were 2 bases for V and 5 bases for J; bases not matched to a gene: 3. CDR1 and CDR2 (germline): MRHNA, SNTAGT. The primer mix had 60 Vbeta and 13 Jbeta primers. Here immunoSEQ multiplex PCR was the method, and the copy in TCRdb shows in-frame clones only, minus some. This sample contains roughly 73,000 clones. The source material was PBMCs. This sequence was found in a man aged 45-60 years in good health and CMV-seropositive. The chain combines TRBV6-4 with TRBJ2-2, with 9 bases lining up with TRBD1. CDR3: CASSDGDRATGELFF. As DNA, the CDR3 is TGTGCCAGCAGTGACGGGGACAGGGCGACCGGGGAGCTGTTTTTT.